This T cell receptor beta chain was identified during a study of blood T cell repertoires in COVID-19. About the study: T cells, B-cell-depleted T cells, or PBMCs supplied cDNA or gDNA.

This clone appeared a few times. Only in-frame clones appear in the TCRdb table, and some are missing; sequencing was by immunoSEQ multiplex PCR. The data show 150,000 to 200,000 clones, with about 89% seen just once and under 3.5% held by the top ten. Germline assignment: CDR1 MDHEN and CDR2 SYDVKM. The CDR3 runs to 15 residues. V dropped 3 bases and J dropped 5 bases, with 13 bases sitting between them. Sequences were obtained from peripheral blood. The chain combines TRBV28 with TRBJ1-4; D gene ambiguous. This TCR derives from a man in his 70s with acute or convalescent COVID-19. CDR3 sequence reads: CASSFPGLINEKLFF. CDR3 in DNA: TGTGCCAGCAGTTTCCCCGGTCTGATAAATGAAAAACTGTTTTTT.